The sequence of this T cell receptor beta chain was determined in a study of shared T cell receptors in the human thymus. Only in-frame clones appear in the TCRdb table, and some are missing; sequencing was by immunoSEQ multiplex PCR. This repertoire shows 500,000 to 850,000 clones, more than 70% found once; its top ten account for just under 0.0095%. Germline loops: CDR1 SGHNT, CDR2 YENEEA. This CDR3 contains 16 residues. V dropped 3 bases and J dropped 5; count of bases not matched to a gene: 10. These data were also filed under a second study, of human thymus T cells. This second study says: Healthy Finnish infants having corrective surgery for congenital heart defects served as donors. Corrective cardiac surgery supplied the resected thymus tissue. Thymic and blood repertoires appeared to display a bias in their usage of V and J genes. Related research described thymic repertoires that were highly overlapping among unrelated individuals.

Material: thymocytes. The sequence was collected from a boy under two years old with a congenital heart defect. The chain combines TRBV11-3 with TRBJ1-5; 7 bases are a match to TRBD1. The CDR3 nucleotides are TGTGCCAGCAGCTTGTGGCACAGGGGCGCGGATCAGCCCCAGCATTTT. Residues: CASSLWHRGADQPQHF.